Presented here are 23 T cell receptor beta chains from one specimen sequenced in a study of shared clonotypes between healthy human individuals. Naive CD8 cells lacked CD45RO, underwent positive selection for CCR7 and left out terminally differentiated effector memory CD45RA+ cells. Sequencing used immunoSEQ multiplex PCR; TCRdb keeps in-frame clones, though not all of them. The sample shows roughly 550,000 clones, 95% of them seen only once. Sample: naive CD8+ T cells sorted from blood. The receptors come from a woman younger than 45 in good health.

In DNA, the CDR3 is TGTGCCAGCAGCTTAGATCTAGCCCATACGCAGTATTTT. This gives the protein CASSLDLAHTQYF. V gene TRBV11-2 combines with J gene TRBJ2-3; possible D gene TRBD2, 5 bases. Trimming took off 0 bases at V and 7 bases at J, with 8 bases between the two ends. Germline lookup yields CDR1 SGHAT and CDR2 FQNNGV. The CDR3 extends over 13 amino acids.

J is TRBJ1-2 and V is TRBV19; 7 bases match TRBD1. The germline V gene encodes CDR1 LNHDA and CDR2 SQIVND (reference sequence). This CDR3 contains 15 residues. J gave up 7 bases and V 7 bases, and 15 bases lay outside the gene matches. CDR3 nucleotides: TGTGCCAGTACCCCCCCGCCCGACAGGGAGGCTGGCTACACCTTC. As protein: CASTPPPDREAGYTF.

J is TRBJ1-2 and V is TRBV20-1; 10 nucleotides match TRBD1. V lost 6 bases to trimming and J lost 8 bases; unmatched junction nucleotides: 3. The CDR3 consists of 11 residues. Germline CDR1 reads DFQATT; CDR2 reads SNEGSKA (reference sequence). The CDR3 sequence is CSAGQGEGYTF. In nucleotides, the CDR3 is TGCAGTGCCGGACAGGGGGAAGGCTACACCTTC.

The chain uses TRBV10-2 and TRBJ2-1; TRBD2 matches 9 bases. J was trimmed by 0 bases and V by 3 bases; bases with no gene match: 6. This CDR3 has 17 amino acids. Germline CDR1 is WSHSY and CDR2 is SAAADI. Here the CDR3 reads CASSDPLAGSSYNEQFF. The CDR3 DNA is TGCGCCAGCAGTGATCCTCTAGCGGGGAGCTCCTACAATGAGCAGTTCTTC.

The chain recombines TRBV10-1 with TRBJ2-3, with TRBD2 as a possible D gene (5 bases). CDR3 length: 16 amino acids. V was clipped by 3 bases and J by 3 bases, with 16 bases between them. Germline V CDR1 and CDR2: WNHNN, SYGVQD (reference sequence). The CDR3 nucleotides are TGCGCCAGCAGTGATGAGAGCGCGGGTGGAACAGATACGCAGTATTTT. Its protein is CASSDESAGGTDTQYF.

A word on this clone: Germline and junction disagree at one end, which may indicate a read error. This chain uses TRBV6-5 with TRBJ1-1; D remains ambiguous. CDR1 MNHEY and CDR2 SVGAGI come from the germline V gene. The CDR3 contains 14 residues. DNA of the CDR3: TGTGCCAGCAAGACGCTTTCCAAGAACAGTGAAGCTTTCTTT. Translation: CASKTLSKNSEAFF.

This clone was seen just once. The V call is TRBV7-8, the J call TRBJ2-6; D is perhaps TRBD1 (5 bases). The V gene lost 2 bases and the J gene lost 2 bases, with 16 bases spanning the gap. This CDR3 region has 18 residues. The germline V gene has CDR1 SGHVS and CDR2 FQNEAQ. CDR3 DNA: TGTGCCAGCAGCTTATTGGGGCCCCGGGCGGCTGGGGCCAACGTCCTGACTTTC. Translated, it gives CASSLLGPRAAGANVLTF. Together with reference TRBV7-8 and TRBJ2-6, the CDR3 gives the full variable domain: GAGVSQSPRYKVAKRGQDVALRCDPISGHVSLFWYQQALGQGPEFLTYFQNEAQLDKSGLPSDRFFAERPEGSVSTLKIQRTQQEDSAVYLCASSLLGPRAAGANVLTFGAGSRLTVL.

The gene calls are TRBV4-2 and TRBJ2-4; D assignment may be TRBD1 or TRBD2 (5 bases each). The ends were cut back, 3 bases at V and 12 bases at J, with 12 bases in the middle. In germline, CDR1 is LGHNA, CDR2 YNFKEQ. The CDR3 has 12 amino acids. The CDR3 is CASSQAGAHQYF. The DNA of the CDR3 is TGTGCCAGCAGCCAGGCCGGGGCTCATCAGTACTTC.

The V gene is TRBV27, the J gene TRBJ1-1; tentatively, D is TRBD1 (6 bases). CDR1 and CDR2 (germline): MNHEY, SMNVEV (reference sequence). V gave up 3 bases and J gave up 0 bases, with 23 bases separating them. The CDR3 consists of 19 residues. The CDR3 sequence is CASSFMSAAGDKMNTEAFF. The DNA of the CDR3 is TGTGCCAGCAGTTTTATGTCCGCCGCAGGGGATAAGATGAACACTGAAGCTTTCTTT.

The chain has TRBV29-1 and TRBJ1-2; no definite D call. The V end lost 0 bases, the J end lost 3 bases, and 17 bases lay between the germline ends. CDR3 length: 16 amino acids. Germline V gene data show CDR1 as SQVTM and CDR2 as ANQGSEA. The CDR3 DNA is TGCAGCGTTGAAGAGGTAGGCAAGGGCGAGGACTATGGCTACACCTTC. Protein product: CSVEEVGKGEDYGYTF.

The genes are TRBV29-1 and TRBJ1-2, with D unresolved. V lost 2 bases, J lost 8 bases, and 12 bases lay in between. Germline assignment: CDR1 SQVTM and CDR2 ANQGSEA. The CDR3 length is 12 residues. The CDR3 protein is CSVENEGGGYTF. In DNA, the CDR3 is TGCAGCGTTGAAAATGAGGGAGGCGGCTACACCTTC.

The CDR3 sequence: CASTGEKWNTIYF. The DNA of the CDR3 is TGTGCCAGCACAGGGGAGAAGTGGAACACCATATATTTT. V is TRBV6-6 and J is TRBJ1-3; weak D call: TRBD1 (6 bases). The V gene's germline CDR1 is MNHNY and CDR2 SVGAGI (reference sequence). V was pared by 7 bases and J by 7 bases, with 14 bases between. The CDR3 has 13 amino acids.

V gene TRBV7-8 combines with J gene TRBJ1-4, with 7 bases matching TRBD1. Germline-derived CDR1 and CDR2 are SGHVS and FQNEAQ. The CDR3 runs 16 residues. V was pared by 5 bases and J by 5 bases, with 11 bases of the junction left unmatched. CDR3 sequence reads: CASSKGTVIPNEKLFF. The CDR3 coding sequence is TGTGCCAGCAGCAAGGGGACAGTAATCCCCAATGAAAAACTGTTTTTT.

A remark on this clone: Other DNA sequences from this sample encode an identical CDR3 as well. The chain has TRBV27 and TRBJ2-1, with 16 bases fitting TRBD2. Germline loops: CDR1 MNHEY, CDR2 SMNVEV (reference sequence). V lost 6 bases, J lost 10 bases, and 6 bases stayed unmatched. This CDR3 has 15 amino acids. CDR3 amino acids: CASSAGTSGRGEQFF. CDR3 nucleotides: TGTGCCAGCAGCGCCGGGACTAGCGGGAGGGGAGAGCAGTTCTTC.

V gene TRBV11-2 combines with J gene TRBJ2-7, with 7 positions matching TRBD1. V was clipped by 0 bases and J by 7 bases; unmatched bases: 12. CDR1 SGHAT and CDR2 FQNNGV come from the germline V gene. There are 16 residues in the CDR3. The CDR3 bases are TGTGCCAGCAGCTTAGAGAGGGGGCCCCGTAGTCGGGAGCAGTACTTC. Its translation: CASSLERGPRSREQYF.

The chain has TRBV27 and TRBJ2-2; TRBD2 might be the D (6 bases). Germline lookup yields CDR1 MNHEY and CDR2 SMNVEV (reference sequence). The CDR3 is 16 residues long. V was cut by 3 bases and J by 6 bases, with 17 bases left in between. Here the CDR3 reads CASSFGFGTRAGELFF. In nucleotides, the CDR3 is TGTGCCAGCAGTTTTGGTTTTGGGACTCGGGCCGGGGAGCTGTTTTTT.

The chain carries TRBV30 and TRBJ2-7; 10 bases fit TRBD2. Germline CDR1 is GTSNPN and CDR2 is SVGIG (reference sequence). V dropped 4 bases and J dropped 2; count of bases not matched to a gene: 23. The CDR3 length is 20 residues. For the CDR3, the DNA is TGTGCCTGGAATGGGTTTTACGGACTAGCGGAGCCTACTGATCCCTACGAGCAGTACTTC. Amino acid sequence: CAWNGFYGLAEPTDPYEQYF.

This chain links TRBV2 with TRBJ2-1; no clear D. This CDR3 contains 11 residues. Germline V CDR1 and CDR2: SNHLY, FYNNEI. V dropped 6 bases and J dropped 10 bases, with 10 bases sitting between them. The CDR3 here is CASSMLEEQFF. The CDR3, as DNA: TGTGCCAGCAGCATGCTAGAAGAGCAGTTCTTC.

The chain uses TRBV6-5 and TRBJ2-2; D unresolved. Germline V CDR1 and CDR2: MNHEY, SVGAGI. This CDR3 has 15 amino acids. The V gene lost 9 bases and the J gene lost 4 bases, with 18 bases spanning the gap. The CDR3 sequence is CASRIILRGTGELFF. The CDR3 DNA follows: TGTGCCAGTAGGATAATCCTTCGTGGCACCGGGGAGCTGTTTTTT.

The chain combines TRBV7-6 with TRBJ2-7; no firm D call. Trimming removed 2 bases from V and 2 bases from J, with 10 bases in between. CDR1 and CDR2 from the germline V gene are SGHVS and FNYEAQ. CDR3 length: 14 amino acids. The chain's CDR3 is CASSLPGYPYEQYF. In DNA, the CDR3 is TGTGCCAGCAGCTTACCGGGTTACCCCTACGAGCAGTACTTC. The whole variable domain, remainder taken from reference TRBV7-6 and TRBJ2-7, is GAGVSQSPRYKVTKRGQDVALRCDPISGHVSLYWYRQALGQGPEFLTYFNYEAQQDKSGLPNDRFSAERPEGSISTLTIQRTEQRDSAMYRCASSLPGYPYEQYFGPGTRLTVT.

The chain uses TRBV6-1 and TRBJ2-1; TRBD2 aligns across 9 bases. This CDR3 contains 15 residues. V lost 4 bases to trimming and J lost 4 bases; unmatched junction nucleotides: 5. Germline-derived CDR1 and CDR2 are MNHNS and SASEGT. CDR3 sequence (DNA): TGTGCCAGCAGTGTTCCTAGCGGGATGTACAATGAGCAGTTCTTC. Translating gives CASSVPSGMYNEQFF.

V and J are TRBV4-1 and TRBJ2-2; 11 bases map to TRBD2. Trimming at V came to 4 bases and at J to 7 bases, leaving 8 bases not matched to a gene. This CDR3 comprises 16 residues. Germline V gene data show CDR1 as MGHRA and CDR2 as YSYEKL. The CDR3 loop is CASSLISGRAVGELFF. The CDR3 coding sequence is TGCGCCAGCAGCCTAATTAGCGGGAGGGCCGTCGGGGAGCTGTTTTTT.

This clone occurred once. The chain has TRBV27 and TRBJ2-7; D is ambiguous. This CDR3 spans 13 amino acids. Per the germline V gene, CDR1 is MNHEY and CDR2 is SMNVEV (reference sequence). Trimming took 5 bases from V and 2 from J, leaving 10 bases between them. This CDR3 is CASSRAVTYEQYF. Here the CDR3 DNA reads TGTGCCAGCAGTCGGGCGGTTACCTACGAGCAGTACTTC.